This T cell receptor delta chain was recovered during a study of gamma-delta chains in newborns, infants, children. Study overall: Polyclonal expansion of innate γδ T cells after birth follows microbial exposure.

A remark on this clone: This sample includes further DNA sequences coding for the same CDR3.

TCRdb reapplied CATT to the reads. The sample includes fewer than 12,000 delta-chain clones, roughly 9% of them seen just once. Trimming removed 0 bases from V and 1 base from J; junction bases left unmatched: 4. Germline CDR1 is GEAIGNYY and CDR2 is EKD. The CDR3 loop spans 17 amino acids. This sequence joins TRDV2 and TRDJ1, with 13 bases matching TRDD3. The sequence derives from a child who was a newborn, infant or young child, either healthy, febrile or measles-vaccinated (not recorded which). Sequencing input: blood. CDR3 sequence (DNA): TGTGCCTGTGACACCGTACTGGGGGATACGCGCACCGATAAACTCATCTTT. Translation: CACDTVLGDTRTDKLIF.